This T cell receptor beta chain was documented in a study of T cells after yellow fever vaccination. Study-level findings and limits: Most clones from primary vaccination resurfaced after the booster (about 96% CD4, over 75% CD8). Repertoires sorted by FACS could include abundant clonotypes that are contaminants from the bulk population. Overlap between CD4 and CD8 compartments was detected for a small share of clonotypes.

At least ten counts were recorded for this clonotype. Its target is not known. The length of the CDR3 is 15 residues. The TCR cDNA carried a universal primer site and UMIs from 5'RACE template switching. Each CDR3 protein gets one entry after TCRdb re-called the 5' RACE reads with MiXCR. The sample contains about 310,000 distinct CDR3 sequences, less than 4.5% of which appear only once. The sequencing here drew on PBMCs, taken on the day of the yellow fever booster vaccination. The sequence was collected from a young man who received the YFV17D yellow fever vaccine. This rearrangement joins TRBV21-1 to TRBJ2-1; TRBD1 reflects the table's D call only, with no check against the DNA. TRBV21-1 counts as a pseudogene. In DNA, the CDR3 is TGTGCCAGCAGCAAATGGTCCGCGGGGGCGCCTGAGCAGTTCTTC. Amino acids: CASSKWSAGAPEQFF.